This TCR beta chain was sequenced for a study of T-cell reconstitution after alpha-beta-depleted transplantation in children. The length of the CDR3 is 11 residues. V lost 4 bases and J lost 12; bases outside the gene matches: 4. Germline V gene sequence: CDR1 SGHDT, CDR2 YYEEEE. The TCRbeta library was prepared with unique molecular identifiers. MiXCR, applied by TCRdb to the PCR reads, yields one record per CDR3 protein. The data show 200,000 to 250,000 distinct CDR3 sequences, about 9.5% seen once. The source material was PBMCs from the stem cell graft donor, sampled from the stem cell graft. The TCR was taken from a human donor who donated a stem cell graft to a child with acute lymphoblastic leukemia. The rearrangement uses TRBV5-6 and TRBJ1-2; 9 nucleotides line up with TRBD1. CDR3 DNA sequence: TGTGCCAGCAGCCGACAGGGGGTAGACACCTTC. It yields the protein CASSRQGVDTF.